The T cell receptor beta chain under discussion was sequenced for a study of lymphopenia after photon versus proton radiotherapy. The V segment lost 2 bases and the J segment 4 bases; nucleotides outside the gene matches: 17. The CDR3 extends over 20 amino acids. CDR1 and CDR2 (germline): SGDLS, YYNGEE. Profiled with immunoSEQ multiplex PCR; TCRdb holds only in-frame clones, not every one. This table has some 76,000 clones, 85% to 95% appearing once. This clonotype was sampled from a woman between 35 and 50 years old with cholangiocarcinoma. The input for sequencing was peripheral blood, taken from a patient treated with photon-based radiotherapy. This rearrangement joins TRBV9 to TRBJ2-6; 8 nucleotides agree with TRBD1. CDR3 residues: CASSVPVWDRPPGGANVLTF. CDR3 in DNA: TGTGCCAGCAGCGTCCCCGTTTGGGACAGGCCCCCTGGAGGGGCCAACGTCCTGACTTTC.